This T cell receptor beta chain appears in the sequencing data of a study of control samples from healthy donors and cancer patients. V lost 3 bases and J lost 6, with 10 bases in between. The CDR3 is 13 amino acids. Germline V gives CDR1 SGDLS, CDR2 YYNGEE. TCRdb keeps only in-frame clones here, not all; method: immunoSEQ multiplex PCR. In the table there are more than 75,000 clones, roughly 90% of which are singletons. The specimen sequenced was blood. The chain combines TRBV9 with TRBJ2-1; D is tentatively TRBD1 or TRBD2 (5 bases each). This receptor was identified in a man in his fifties in good health. CDR3 amino acids: CASSEGRGNEQFF. The CDR3 DNA sequence: TGTGCCAGCAGCGAGGGGAGAGGCAATGAGCAGTTCTTC.